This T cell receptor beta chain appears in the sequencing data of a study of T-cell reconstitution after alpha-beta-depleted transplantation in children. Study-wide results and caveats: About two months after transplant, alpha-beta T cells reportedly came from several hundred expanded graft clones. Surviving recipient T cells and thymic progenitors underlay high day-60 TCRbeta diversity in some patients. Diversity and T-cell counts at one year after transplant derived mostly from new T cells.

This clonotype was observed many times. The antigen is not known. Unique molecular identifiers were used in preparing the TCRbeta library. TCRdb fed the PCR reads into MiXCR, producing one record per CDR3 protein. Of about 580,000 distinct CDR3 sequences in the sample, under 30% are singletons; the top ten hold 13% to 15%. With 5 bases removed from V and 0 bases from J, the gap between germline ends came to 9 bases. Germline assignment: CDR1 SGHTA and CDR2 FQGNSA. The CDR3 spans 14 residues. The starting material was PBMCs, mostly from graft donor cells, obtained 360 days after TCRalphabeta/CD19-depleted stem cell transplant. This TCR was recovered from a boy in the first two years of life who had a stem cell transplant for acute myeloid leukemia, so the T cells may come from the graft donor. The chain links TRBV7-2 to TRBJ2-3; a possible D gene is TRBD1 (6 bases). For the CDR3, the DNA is TGTGCCAGCAGCCGACAGGCCAGCACAGATACGCAGTATTTT. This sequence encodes CASSRQASTDTQYF. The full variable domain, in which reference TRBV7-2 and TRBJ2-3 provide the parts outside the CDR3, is GAGVSQSPSNKVTEKGKDVELRCDPISGHTALYWYRQSLGQGLEFLIYFQGNSAPDKSGLPSDRFSAERTGGSVSTLTIQRTQQEDSAVYLCASSRQASTDTQYFGPGTRLTVL.